Below, 10 T cell receptor beta chains from the same sample are listed, as sequenced in a study of CD8 T cells in ankylosing spondylitis (dated by TCRdb to the late 2010s). The library was produced with 5' RACE. Instrument on record: Illumina HiSeq 2500. The public reads were quality trimmed at Q25 with fastp and then assembled into clones with MiXCR by TCRdb, keeping productive beta chains. For every CDR3 protein sequence, its rows merge into one entry that carries the most common genes and DNA. A total of 350,000 or so distinct CDR3 sequences appear in this sample, around 15% of them only once. The ten biggest clones cover around 0.99% of the sample. Sequences were obtained from blood, either unsorted or a sorted T cell fraction (not recorded which). Receptors originate from a male donor with ankylosing spondylitis or in good health (not recorded which).

This clonotype appeared many times. The chain links TRBV5-1 to TRBJ2-7; 7 bases fit TRBD2. The CDR3 is 12 amino acids. V lost 4 bases, J lost 6 bases, and 4 bases stayed unmatched. The germline V gene has CDR1 SGHRS and CDR2 YFSETQ. CDR3 amino acids: CASSPGTTEQYF. The CDR3 bases are TGCGCCAGCAGCCCAGGGACTACCGAGCAGTACTTC.

This clonotype has only a few counts. The J gene is TRBJ2-7, the V gene TRBV3-1; D assignment may be TRBD1 or TRBD2 (6 bases each). Trimming pared 4 bases from V and 3 bases from J, leaving 13 bases between. This CDR3 is 14 amino acids long. Germline loops: CDR1 LGHDT, CDR2 YNNKEL (reference sequence). The CDR3, as DNA: TGTGCCAGCAGCCGAGGGGGGCGGAGCTACGAGCAGTACTTC. Protein product: CASSRGGRSYEQYF.

V gene TRBV3-1 combines with J gene TRBJ2-6; 9 nucleotides match TRBD2. From germline, CDR1 is LGHDT and CDR2 YNNKEL (reference sequence). J lost 0 bases, V lost 10 bases, and 16 bases had no gene match. CDR3 length: 19 amino acids. As DNA, the CDR3 is TGTGCCATCTGTTTAGAGACTAGCGGTCTTCGCTCTGGGGCCAACGTCCTGACTTTC. Translated, it gives CAICLETSGLRSGANVLTF.

This clonotype occurred a few times. J is TRBJ2-1 and V is TRBV5-1, with TRBD2 matching 9 bases. The junction had 8 bases not matched to a gene; V was cut back by 1 base and J by 9 bases. Germline assignment: CDR1 SGHRS and CDR2 YFSETQ. The CDR3 runs to 15 residues. The CDR3 reads CASSLRGRADGEQFF. The CDR3 DNA is TGCGCCAGCAGCTTGCGCGGGAGGGCCGATGGTGAGCAGTTCTTC.

This chain links TRBV3-1 with TRBJ2-7; D may be TRBD2 (6 bases). CDR3 size: 16 residues. V lost 3 bases, J lost 5 bases, and 20 bases lay in between. Looked up from germline, CDR1 is LGHDT and CDR2 is YNNKEL (reference sequence). The CDR3: CASSQWTAGGFDEQYF. In DNA form, the CDR3 reads TGTGCCAGCAGCCAGTGGACGGCTGGGGGGTTTGACGAGCAGTACTTC.

The V and J genes are TRBV28 and TRBJ2-7; 8 nucleotides align to TRBD1. The ends lost 7 bases at V and 0 bases at J; junction bases unmatched: 11. Germline lookup yields CDR1 MDHEN and CDR2 SYDVKM. CDR3 length equals 16 residues. The CDR3 loop is CASTEGQAISSYEQYF. In nucleotides, the CDR3 is TGTGCCAGCACGGAGGGACAGGCTATAAGCTCCTACGAGCAGTACTTC.

The J gene is TRBJ2-1, the V gene TRBV3-1; 8 positions match TRBD2. CDR3 length: 14 amino acids. V shed 8 bases, J shed 8 bases, and the junction held 11 bases outside the gene matches. Per the germline V gene, CDR1 is LGHDT and CDR2 is YNNKEL (reference sequence). CDR3 sequence (DNA): TGTGCCAGCGTCCGCCGCGGGACTAGGGATGAGCAGTTCTTC. Residues: CASVRRGTRDEQFF.

This clonotype was counted ten times or more. The chain recombines TRBV2 with TRBJ2-5; D unresolved. This CDR3 spans 11 amino acids. The V gene's germline CDR1 is SNHLY and CDR2 FYNNEI. Between the trimmed V and J ends, which lost 3 bases and 5 bases, there was a span of 4 bases. The CDR3 here is CASSEVETQYF. DNA for the CDR3: TGTGCCAGCAGTGAGGTGGAGACCCAGTACTTC. Based on the CDR3 plus reference TRBV2 and TRBJ2-5, the full variable domain is EPEVTQTPSHQVTQMGQEVILRCVPISNHLYFYWYRQILGQKVEFLVSFYNNEISEKSEIFDDQFSVERPDGSNFTLKIRSTKLEDSAMYFCASSEVETQYFGPGTRLLVL.

There are a few counts of this clonotype. This chain links TRBV5-1 with TRBJ1-5; 7 bases map to TRBD1. Germline V lookup: CDR1 SGHRS, CDR2 YFSETQ. V trimming: 0 bases; J trimming: 9 bases; junction bases outside the gene matches: 6. CDR3 size: 14 residues. The CDR3 nucleotides are TGCGCCAGCAGCTTGGGACAGGGCGAAGGGCCCCAGCATTTT. Its translation is CASSLGQGEGPQHF.

This clonotype was seen at least ten times. This chain connects TRBV20-1 to TRBJ2-7, with D perhaps being TRBD1 or TRBD2 (6 bases each). The V gene's germline CDR1 is DFQATT and CDR2 SNEGSKA (reference sequence). The CDR3 has 13 residues. V was cut by 5 bases and J by 2 bases, with 13 bases left in between. For the CDR3, the DNA is TGCAGTGCTTCCTCCGGGGGCCCCTACGAGCAGTACTTC. Translating gives CSASSGGPYEQYF.